A selection of T cell receptor beta chains follows, all from one sample in a study of T cell responses to AZD1222 COVID-19 vaccine. The repertoire was sequenced with immunoSEQ multiplex PCR; TCRdb's copy has only in-frame clones and lacks some. The sample includes 100,000 to 120,000 clones, roughly 90% of them seen just once. The source material was peripheral blood, sampled on day 0 of AZD1222 vaccination. The receptors come from an adult in good health. CDR3s include the opening cysteine and the closing phenylalanine or tryptophan. The D gene is left open where the match is weak. The size of a clone is reported for some rows only, either as once, few or many, or as a class for expanded clones.

D gene: NA; clone size: NA; V gene: TRBV6-2/TRBV6-3; J gene: TRBJ2-7; CDR3 DNA: TGTGCCAGCAGTCCCGGCCCGGGCAGCTCCTACGAGCAGTACTTC; CDR3 protein: CASSPGPGSSYEQYF
D gene: NA; clone size: NA; V gene: TRBV6-6; J gene: TRBJ1-1; CDR3 DNA: TGTGCCAGCAAATATGACACTGAAGCTTTCTTT; CDR3 protein: CASKYDTEAFF
D gene: NA; clone size: NA; V gene: TRBV5-1; J gene: TRBJ1-5; CDR3 DNA: TGCGCCAGCAGCTTGGCACCAGTTGATAGCAATCAGCCCCAGCATTTT; CDR3 protein: CASSLAPVDSNQPQHF
D gene: NA; clone size: NA; V gene: TRBV3-1/TRBV3-2; J gene: TRBJ2-2; CDR3 DNA: TGTGCCAGCAGCCAATTTGCCTCGGGTGCCGGGGAGCTGTTTTTT; CDR3 protein: CASSQFASGAGELFF
D gene: NA; clone size: NA; V gene: TRBV7-8; J gene: TRBJ1-1; CDR3 DNA: TGTGCCAGCAGCCAGCGGTGGGGGAACACTGAAGCTTTCTTT; CDR3 protein: CASSQRWGNTEAFF
D gene: NA; clone size: once; V gene: TRBV6-1; J gene: TRBJ2-3; CDR3 DNA: TGTGCCAGCAGTGATTTCGCAGATACGCAGTATTTT; CDR3 protein: CASSDFADTQYF
D gene: TRBD1; clone size: few; V gene: TRBV5-4; J gene: TRBJ1-2; CDR3 DNA: TGTGCCAGCAGCACCCCGGACAGGGTCCCACAGGGCTACACCTTC; CDR3 protein: CASSTPDRVPQGYTF
D gene: TRBD1; clone size: NA; V gene: TRBV30; J gene: TRBJ1-3; CDR3 DNA: TGTGCCTGGAGTGTAATCAGGGGGTTTGGAAACACCATATATTTT; CDR3 protein: CAWSVIRGFGNTIYF
D gene: TRBD1; clone size: once; V gene: TRBV19; J gene: TRBJ1-5; CDR3 DNA: TGTGCCAGTAGTTCAGGGGGCGCATTGAATCAGCCCCAGCATTTT; CDR3 protein: CASSSGGALNQPQHF
D gene: NA; clone size: NA; V gene: TRBV5-8; J gene: TRBJ1-1; CDR3 DNA: TGTGCCAGCAGCTTAGACCTAATGAACACTGAAGCTTTCTTT; CDR3 protein: CASSLDLMNTEAFF
D gene: NA; clone size: NA; V gene: TRBV10-2; J gene: TRBJ2-2; CDR3 DNA: TGCGCCAGCACCCCCCCGGGCACCGGGGAGCTGTTTTTT; CDR3 protein: CASTPPGTGELFF
D gene: NA; clone size: once; V gene: TRBV3-1/TRBV3-2; J gene: TRBJ1-2; CDR3 DNA: TGTGCCAGCAGCCCGACAGAAACCTATGGCTACACCTTC; CDR3 protein: CASSPTETYGYTF
D gene: NA; clone size: once; V gene: TRBV28; J gene: TRBJ2-7; CDR3 DNA: TGTGCCAGCAGGCCATTGGAGAGGGACCCCTCCTACGAGCAGTACTTC; CDR3 protein: CASRPLERDPSYEQYF
D gene: NA; clone size: NA; V gene: TRBV29-1; J gene: TRBJ2-1; CDR3 DNA: TGCAGCGTTGAAGAAATGTGGGAGCAGTTCTTC; CDR3 protein: CSVEEMWEQFF
D gene: NA; clone size: once; V gene: TRBV10-3; J gene: TRBJ1-1; CDR3 DNA: TGTGCCATCAGACCCGGGACAATGAACACTGAAGCTTTCTTT; CDR3 protein: CAIRPGTMNTEAFF
D gene: TRBD1; clone size: NA; V gene: TRBV5-6; J gene: TRBJ1-2; CDR3 DNA: TGTGCCAGCAGCTTGGTAGTGACAGGGGTCGACTACACCTTC; CDR3 protein: CASSLVVTGVDYTF
D gene: NA; clone size: NA; V gene: TRBV14; J gene: TRBJ1-2; CDR3 DNA: TGTGCCAGCAGCCAAGTTCCGGGATCCTATGGCTACACCTTC; CDR3 protein: CASSQVPGSYGYTF
D gene: NA; clone size: NA; V gene: TRBV18; J gene: TRBJ2-2; CDR3 DNA: TGTGCCAGCTCACCCGGGACAATGAACACCGGGGAGCTGTTTTTT; CDR3 protein: CASSPGTMNTGELFF
D gene: NA; clone size: once; V gene: TRBV18; J gene: TRBJ2-2; CDR3 DNA: TGTGCCAGCTCACCTACAGGATCAGGGTCTGGGACCGGGGAGCTGTTTTTT; CDR3 protein: CASSPTGSGSGTGELFF
D gene: NA; clone size: NA; V gene: TRBV29-1; J gene: TRBJ1-1; CDR3 DNA: TGCAGCGTTGAAGATCCCCTGGGACATATGAACACTGAAGCTTTCTTT; CDR3 protein: CSVEDPLGHMNTEAFF
D gene: TRBD1; clone size: NA; V gene: TRBV29-1; J gene: TRBJ1-2; CDR3 DNA: TGCAGCGTTGAATCTCCACATAGGACAGGGGGTAGTAATAATGTCTACACCTTC; CDR3 protein: CSVESPHRTGGSNNVYTF
D gene: NA; clone size: NA; V gene: TRBV7-9; J gene: TRBJ1-4; CDR3 DNA: TGTGCCAGCCTGGGACCAAATGGGGAAAAACTGTTTTTT; CDR3 protein: CASLGPNGEKLFF
D gene: NA; clone size: NA; V gene: TRBV6-5; J gene: TRBJ1-2; CDR3 DNA: TGTGCCAGCAGTTCCGGGACCAATGGCTACACCTTC; CDR3 protein: CASSSGTNGYTF
D gene: NA; clone size: NA; V gene: TRBV7-9; J gene: TRBJ2-7; CDR3 DNA: TGTGCCAGCAGCTTAGCGGAGGCAGGGACCTACGAGCAGTACTTC; CDR3 protein: CASSLAEAGTYEQYF
D gene: NA; clone size: NA; V gene: TRBV9; J gene: TRBJ1-6; CDR3 DNA: TGTGCCAGCAGCGGAGGGGGACTTCGTAATTCACCCCTCCACTTT; CDR3 protein: CASSGGGLRNSPLHF
D gene: NA; clone size: NA; V gene: TRBV3-1/TRBV3-2; J gene: TRBJ1-3; CDR3 DNA: TGTGCCAGCAGCCAAGGGAACTTACAAGGAAACACCATATATTTT; CDR3 protein: CASSQGNLQGNTIYF
D gene: NA; clone size: NA; V gene: TRBV6-1; J gene: TRBJ1-3; CDR3 DNA: TGTGCCAGCAGCCAAGGGGCCTCTGGAAACACCATATATTTT; CDR3 protein: CASSQGASGNTIYF
D gene: NA; clone size: NA; V gene: TRBV2; J gene: TRBJ2-7; CDR3 DNA: TGTGCCAGCAGTGAGGGGGGACTCCCCGGGCCCTACGAGCAGTACTTC; CDR3 protein: CASSEGGLPGPYEQYF
D gene: NA; clone size: NA; V gene: TRBV18; J gene: TRBJ1-2; CDR3 DNA: TGTGCCAGCTCACCACCCCCCACCGGGACAATGTCCGGCTACACCTTC; CDR3 protein: CASSPPPTGTMSGYTF
D gene: TRBD2; clone size: NA; V gene: TRBV3-1/TRBV3-2; J gene: TRBJ2-3; CDR3 DNA: TGTGCCAGCAGCCCACTCGGGGTAGCGGGGACAGATACGCAGTATTTT; CDR3 protein: CASSPLGVAGTDTQYF
D gene: NA; clone size: NA; V gene: TRBV9; J gene: TRBJ2-7; CDR3 DNA: TGTGCCAGCAGCGTAGCCAGTGGCGGCAATTACGAGCAGTACTTC; CDR3 protein: CASSVASGGNYEQYF
D gene: TRBD2; clone size: NA; V gene: TRBV5-4; J gene: TRBJ2-3; CDR3 DNA: TGTGCCAGCAGGTCGGGGACTAGCGGAGGCATCACAGATACGCAGTATTTT; CDR3 protein: CASRSGTSGGITDTQYF
D gene: NA; clone size: once; V gene: TRBV11-2; J gene: TRBJ2-3; CDR3 DNA: TGTGCCAGCAGCTTAGGGACTAACACAGATACGCAGTATTTT; CDR3 protein: CASSLGTNTDTQYF
D gene: NA; clone size: NA; V gene: TRBV19; J gene: TRBJ1-5; CDR3 DNA: TGTGCCAGTGGGGGGGGCAAATATAGCAATCAGCCCCAGCATTTT; CDR3 protein: CASGGGKYSNQPQHF
D gene: NA; clone size: NA; V gene: TRBV29-1; J gene: TRBJ1-1; CDR3 DNA: TGCAGCGTTGTGAGGGACATGAACACTGAAGCTTTCTTT; CDR3 protein: CSVVRDMNTEAFF
D gene: NA; clone size: NA; V gene: TRBV4-2; J gene: TRBJ1-5; CDR3 DNA: TGTGCCAGCAGCCAAGATTTGGGGCAGGGCTATCAGCCCCAGCATTTT; CDR3 protein: CASSQDLGQGYQPQHF
D gene: NA; clone size: NA; V gene: TRBV2; J gene: TRBJ1-6; CDR3 DNA: TGTGCCAGCACCTATATCACGGATAATTCACCCCTCCACTTT; CDR3 protein: CASTYITDNSPLHF
D gene: TRBD1; clone size: NA; V gene: TRBV5-1; J gene: TRBJ1-1; CDR3 DNA: TGCGCCAGCAGCTTCGGGGACAGGGATTTTGAAGCTTTCTTT; CDR3 protein: CASSFGDRDFEAFF
D gene: NA; clone size: once; V gene: TRBV4-1; J gene: TRBJ1-5; CDR3 DNA: TGCGCCAGCAGCCAAAGAATGGAACAGCCCCAGCATTTT; CDR3 protein: CASSQRMEQPQHF
D gene: TRBD1; clone size: NA; V gene: TRBV4-1; J gene: TRBJ2-7; CDR3 DNA: TGCGCCAGCAGCCACCACACCGGGACAGGGGCCTCCTACGAGCAGTACTTC; CDR3 protein: CASSHHTGTGASYEQYF
D gene: NA; clone size: NA; V gene: TRBV25-1; J gene: TRBJ1-2; CDR3 DNA: TGTGCCAGCAGTGAGGCGGTCTATGGCTACACCTTC; CDR3 protein: CASSEAVYGYTF
D gene: NA; clone size: NA; V gene: TRBV5-5; J gene: TRBJ1-4; CDR3 DNA: TGTGCCAGCAGCTTTCACACTACAACTAATGAAAAACTGTTTTTT; CDR3 protein: CASSFHTTTNEKLFF
D gene: NA; clone size: NA; V gene: TRBV5-1; J gene: TRBJ1-1; CDR3 DNA: TGCGCCAGCAGCTTGGAATGGGCGGTGAACACTGAAGCTTTCTTT; CDR3 protein: CASSLEWAVNTEAFF
D gene: TRBD1; clone size: NA; V gene: TRBV27; J gene: TRBJ1-2; CDR3 DNA: TGTGCCAGCAGCCTTAGGACAGGGGGCTATGGCTACACCTTC; CDR3 protein: CASSLRTGGYGYTF
D gene: NA; clone size: few; V gene: TRBV6-5; J gene: TRBJ2-1; CDR3 DNA: TGTGCCAGTGGCCCGAGGCACCTTAACAATGAGCAGTTCTTC; CDR3 protein: CASGPRHLNNEQFF
D gene: NA; clone size: NA; V gene: TRBV7-8; J gene: TRBJ1-5; CDR3 DNA: TGTGCCAGCAGCCTGGCAGGTATTTACAATCAGCCCCAGCATTTT; CDR3 protein: CASSLAGIYNQPQHF
D gene: NA; clone size: NA; V gene: TRBV11-2; J gene: TRBJ2-1; CDR3 DNA: TGTGCCAGCAGCTCTCGAGGGGAGAGCTCCTACAATGAGCAGTTCTTC; CDR3 protein: CASSSRGESSYNEQFF
D gene: TRBD2; clone size: NA; V gene: TRBV25-1; J gene: TRBJ2-7; CDR3 DNA: TGTGCCAGCAGTGACCGGGGGGTATTCTACGAGCAGTACTTC; CDR3 protein: CASSDRGVFYEQYF
D gene: NA; clone size: NA; V gene: TRBV5-1; J gene: TRBJ1-1; CDR3 DNA: TGCGCCAGCAGCTCGCAGGGAGAAGGGAACACTGAAGCTTTCTTT; CDR3 protein: CASSSQGEGNTEAFF
D gene: NA; clone size: NA; V gene: TRBV5-4; J gene: TRBJ1-2; CDR3 DNA: TGTGCCAGCAGCCCGGGGGGTAGGGCGGCTGGCTACACCTTC; CDR3 protein: CASSPGGRAAGYTF
D gene: TRBD2; clone size: NA; V gene: TRBV6-5; J gene: TRBJ2-4; CDR3 DNA: TGTGCCAGCAGAGCCCCGGGGGGAGTAAACATTCAGTACTTC; CDR3 protein: CASRAPGGVNIQYF
D gene: NA; clone size: NA; V gene: TRBV18; J gene: TRBJ2-2; CDR3 DNA: TGTGCCAGCTCATCTCAAGGCGGCACCGGGGAGCTGTTTTTT; CDR3 protein: CASSSQGGTGELFF
D gene: NA; clone size: NA; V gene: TRBV10-1; J gene: TRBJ1-1; CDR3 DNA: TGCGCCAGCAGGGTAGACAGACTGAACACTGAAGCTTTCTTT; CDR3 protein: CASRVDRLNTEAFF
D gene: TRBD1; clone size: once; V gene: TRBV18; J gene: TRBJ1-5; CDR3 DNA: TGTGCCAGCTCACCCCAGACAGGGGATCAGCCCCAGCATTTT; CDR3 protein: CASSPQTGDQPQHF
D gene: NA; clone size: NA; V gene: TRBV19; J gene: TRBJ1-5; CDR3 DNA: TGTGCCAGTAGTATAGTATCAAGGGACGGGCAGCCCCAGCATTTT; CDR3 protein: CASSIVSRDGQPQHF
D gene: NA; clone size: NA; V gene: TRBV5-6; J gene: TRBJ1-5; CDR3 DNA: TGTGCCAGCAGCCCGACAGGTAGCAATCAGCCCCAGCATTTT; CDR3 protein: CASSPTGSNQPQHF
D gene: NA; clone size: NA; V gene: TRBV27; J gene: TRBJ2-7; CDR3 DNA: TGTGCCAGCAGTCCCCGGCAGGGTCCCTACGAGCAGTACTTC; CDR3 protein: CASSPRQGPYEQYF
D gene: NA; clone size: few; V gene: TRBV14; J gene: TRBJ1-2; CDR3 DNA: TGTGCCAGCAGCCAAGTTGGGGGGGACTATGGCTACACCTTC; CDR3 protein: CASSQVGGDYGYTF